One and the same sample provided the 26 T cell receptor beta chains below, sequenced in a study of cytomegalovirus exposure and HLA in healthy donors. The PCR used 60 Vbeta and 13 Jbeta primers. Profiling relied on immunoSEQ multiplex PCR, and the TCRdb table lists in-frame clones only, not all of them. Counted here are about 180,000 clones, about 69% occurring once; the ten biggest clones make up 2% to 3%. Material: PBMCs. These receptors all stem from a human donor in good health.

The chain carries TRBV14 and TRBJ1-6; TRBD1 matches 7 bases. V lost 3 bases and J lost 9; bases outside the gene matches: 8. CDR3 size: 15 residues. From germline, CDR1 is SGHDN and CDR2 FVKESK. The CDR3 DNA is TGTGCCAGCAGCCAGGTTACAGGGGCCGCTTCACCCCTCCACTTT. Protein product: CASSQVTGAASPLHF.

V and J are TRBV6-6 and TRBJ1-1, with a possible D match to TRBD1 (6 bases). The CDR3 is made up of 13 amino acids. Germline V lookup: CDR1 MNHNY, CDR2 SVGAGI (reference sequence). Between the trimmed V and J ends, which lost 2 bases and 4 bases, there was a span of 8 bases. This CDR3 is CASSYGQFTEAFF. Written as DNA, the CDR3 is TGTGCCAGCAGTTACGGACAGTTCACTGAAGCTTTCTTT.

The chain joins TRBV7-9 to TRBJ2-1, with 11 positions matching TRBD2. CDR1 is SEHNR, CDR2 FQNEAQ, per germline (reference sequence). The CDR3 loop spans 16 amino acids. Trimming at V came to 7 bases and at J to 7 bases, leaving 12 bases not matched to a gene. CDR3 protein: CASTFSGGAGYNEQFF. CDR3 bases: TGTGCCAGCACCTTTAGCGGGGGGGCCGGGTATAATGAGCAGTTCTTC. The whole variable domain, remainder taken from reference TRBV7-9 and TRBJ2-1, is DTGVSQNPRHKITKRGQNVTFRCDPISEHNRLYWYRQTLGQGPEFLTYFQNEAQLEKSRLLSDRFSAERPKGSFSTLEIQRTEQGDSAMYLCASTFSGGAGYNEQFFGPGTRLTVL.

The chain uses TRBV6-1 and TRBJ1-6; 10 bases map to TRBD1. Looked up from germline, CDR1 is MNHNS and CDR2 is SASEGT. V trimming: 4 bases; J trimming: 7 bases; junction bases outside the gene matches: 1. The CDR3 is made up of 14 amino acids. The CDR3 DNA sequence: TGTGCCAGCAGTGGACAGGGGGCCAATTCACCCCTCCACTTT. Translated, it gives CASSGQGANSPLHF.

This clone has a handful of counts. V usage is TRBV7-9 and J usage is TRBJ2-5, with D hard to call. CDR3 length: 11 residues. Trimming stripped 5 bases from V and 2 bases from J, with 3 bases between. Germline V CDR1 and CDR2: SEHNR, FQNEAQ (reference sequence). CDR3 residues: CASSPQETQYF. DNA for the CDR3: TGTGCCAGCAGCCCGCAAGAGACCCAGTACTTC. Full variable domain (remainder filled in from reference TRBV7-9 and TRBJ2-5): DTGVSQNPRHKITKRGQNVTFRCDPISEHNRLYWYRQTLGQGPEFLTYFQNEAQLEKSRLLSDRFSAERPKGSFSTLEIQRTEQGDSAMYLCASSPQETQYFGPGTRLLVL.

V and J are TRBV6-5 and TRBJ1-1; weak D call: TRBD1 (6 bases). The CDR3 consists of 14 residues. Deletions cut 1 base from V and 1 base from J, with 7 bases between. Looked up from germline, CDR1 is MNHEY and CDR2 is SVGAGI. Here the CDR3 DNA reads TGTGCCAGCAGTTACTACAGGGCGAACACTGAAGCTTTCTTT. Its protein product is CASSYYRANTEAFF.

The chain joins TRBV4-1 to TRBJ1-3, with D uncertain. Germline CDR1 and CDR2: MGHRA and YSYEKL. V was clipped by 1 base and J by 9 bases, with 16 bases between them. This CDR3 region has 15 residues. The CDR3: CASSQVTMPESTIYF. In nucleotides, the CDR3 is TGCGCCAGCAGCCAAGTGACAATGCCCGAAAGCACCATATATTTT.

The chain uses TRBV7-6 and TRBJ1-4; 7 nucleotides align to TRBD1. Per the germline V gene, CDR1 is SGHVS and CDR2 is FNYEAQ. The V and J ends lost 4 bases and 3 bases, in that order; junction bases with no gene match: 8. The length of the CDR3 is 16 residues. CDR3 loop: CASSSRQGAANEKLFF. The CDR3 DNA sequence: TGTGCCAGCAGCTCGCGACAGGGAGCAGCTAATGAAAAACTGTTTTTT.

V is TRBV4-1 and J is TRBJ2-1, with TRBD1 as a possible D gene (6 bases). CDR3 length equals 17 residues. The V and J ends lost 1 base and 9 bases respectively, with 22 bases between them. Germline V gene lookup returns CDR1 MGHRA and CDR2 YSYEKL. CDR3 amino acids: CASSQVSAGEFGGEQFF. The CDR3 DNA reads as TGCGCCAGCAGCCAAGTGTCAGCAGGGGAGTTTGGGGGTGAGCAGTTCTTC.

The chain combines TRBV11-2 with TRBJ2-3; 12 nucleotides line up with TRBD2. With 7 bases clipped from V and 4 bases from J, the junction kept 18 bases outside the gene matches. Germline assignment: CDR1 SGHAT and CDR2 FQNNGV. The CDR3 consists of 19 residues. CDR3 bases: TGTGCCAGCATGCCGGGTGGGCTAGCGGGGGGGCGAGCCCCAGATACGCAGTATTTT. Its translation: CASMPGGLAGGRAPDTQYF.

The chain uses TRBV18 and TRBJ2-5; D call uncertain. Germline CDR1 KGHSH, CDR2 LQKENI. The CDR3 is 14 residues long. The V end lost 7 bases, the J end lost 2 bases, and 14 bases lay between the germline ends. The CDR3: CASFGDFGQETQYF. CDR3 in DNA: TGTGCCAGCTTCGGAGATTTCGGTCAAGAGACCCAGTACTTC.

The genes are TRBV15 and TRBJ1-2, with 10 bases identical to TRBD1. With 3 bases clipped from V and 2 bases from J, the junction kept 3 bases outside the gene matches. Germline V gene data show CDR1 as LNHNV and CDR2 as YYDKDF (reference sequence). There are 15 residues in the CDR3. For the CDR3, the DNA is TGTGCCACCAGCAGGCGGACAGGGGGGAACTATGGCTACACCTTC. Amino acid sequence: CATSRRTGGNYGYTF.

The chain uses TRBV6-5 and TRBJ1-5; D not resolved. This CDR3 comprises 15 residues. Trimming took off 6 bases at V and 1 base at J, with 13 bases between the two ends. Germline CDR1 MNHEY, CDR2 SVGAGI. The CDR3 nucleotides read TGTGCCAGCAGCCGGTTAGGAGTAAGCAATCAGCCCCAGCATTTT. Amino acids: CASSRLGVSNQPQHF.

This clone was picked up a small number of times. The chain is built from TRBV5-1 and TRBJ2-4; possibly TRBD1 for D (6 bases). The CDR3 runs 14 residues. V lost 4 bases to trimming and J lost 3 bases, with 11 bases between them. Germline V lookup: CDR1 SGHRS, CDR2 YFSETQ. CDR3 coding DNA: TGCGCCAGCAGCGAACAGGGTAGCAAAAACATTCAGTACTTC. Translating gives CASSEQGSKNIQYF.

The rearrangement links TRBV29-1 to TRBJ2-7; the match to TRBD1 covers 7 bases. Germline V gene data show CDR1 as SQVTM and CDR2 as ANQGSEA. Trimming at V came to 7 bases and at J to 2 bases, leaving 8 bases not matched to a gene. The CDR3 sequence is 13 residues long. The CDR3 sequence is CSAKDRAPYEQYF. The CDR3 nucleotides read TGCAGCGCGAAAGACAGGGCCCCCTACGAGCAGTACTTC.

The chain couples TRBV5-4 to TRBJ2-5; 7 bases are a match to TRBD2. The trim removed 6 bases at V and 3 bases at J, leaving 8 bases unmatched. Germline values: CDR1 SGHNT, CDR2 YYREEE (reference sequence). The CDR3 runs to 14 residues. CDR3 sequence: CASTAAGEKETQYF. Here the CDR3 DNA reads TGTGCCAGCACCGCTGCGGGGGAAAAAGAGACCCAGTACTTC.

The rearrangement uses TRBV7-9 and TRBJ2-7; 7 bases line up with TRBD1. From germline, CDR1 is SEHNR and CDR2 FQNEAQ (reference sequence). Unmatched junction bases numbered 6, after V lost 2 bases and J lost 2 bases. The CDR3 loop spans 15 amino acids. CDR3 residues: CASSLSTGWAYEQYF. The CDR3 coding sequence is TGTGCCAGCAGCTTATCGACAGGGTGGGCCTACGAGCAGTACTTC.

This clone was seen only a few times. The chain links TRBV5-8 to TRBJ2-2, with 10 bases matching TRBD1. This CDR3 has 16 residues. Germline loops: CDR1 SGHTS, CDR2 YDEGEE. The trim removed 3 bases at V and 4 bases at J, leaving 6 bases unmatched. This CDR3 reads CASSSTGTGVTGELFF. The DNA for the CDR3 is TGTGCCAGCAGCTCTACCGGGACAGGGGTCACCGGGGAGCTGTTTTTT.

The V gene is TRBV5-1, the J gene TRBJ2-4; 10 nucleotides agree with TRBD2. The ends lost 0 bases at V and 2 bases at J; junction bases unmatched: 8. CDR3 length: 18 residues. Germline V CDR1 and CDR2: SGHRS, YFSETQ. The CDR3 protein is CASSLVSGGPWTKNIQYF. Written as DNA, the CDR3 is TGCGCCAGCAGCTTGGTTAGCGGGGGGCCCTGGACCAAAAACATTCAGTACTTC.

This clone has more than one count but fewer than ten. This chain joins TRBV6-1 and TRBJ1-1; 7 bases are a match to TRBD1. V lost 7 bases to trimming and J lost 3 bases; unmatched junction nucleotides: 8. The CDR3 sequence is 14 residues long. Germline CDR1 MNHNS, CDR2 SASEGT. CDR3 region: CASTPGQVDTEAFF. In nucleotides, the CDR3 is TGTGCCAGCACCCCTGGACAGGTAGACACTGAAGCTTTCTTT.

The chain recombines TRBV19 with TRBJ2-7; a weak D match, TRBD1 (5 bases). The germline V gene encodes CDR1 LNHDA and CDR2 SQIVND (reference sequence). The CDR3 runs 15 residues. The ends were cut back, 2 bases at V and 0 bases at J, with 11 bases in the middle. CDR3 nucleotides: TGTGCCAGTAGTATATATGGGGCGGCCTCCTACGAGCAGTACTTC. This codes for CASSIYGAASYEQYF.

The CDR3 region is CASSGDRGRLTEAFF. The CDR3, as DNA: TGTGCCAGCAGCGGGGACAGGGGGCGCCTAACTGAAGCTTTCTTT. The rearrangement joins TRBV9 to TRBJ1-1; 12 positions agree with TRBD1. With 3 bases clipped from V and 5 bases from J, the junction kept 5 bases outside the gene matches. Germline lookup yields CDR1 SGDLS and CDR2 YYNGEE. CDR3 length equals 15 residues.

The chain employs TRBV11-2 and TRBJ1-4; the D is unclear. This CDR3 is built from 15 residues. Germline V gene sequence: CDR1 SGHAT, CDR2 FQNNGV. Deletions cut 2 bases from V and 8 bases from J, with 15 bases between. CDR3: CASSLIASKREKLFF. DNA of the CDR3: TGTGCCAGCAGCTTAATCGCGAGTAAACGGGAAAAACTGTTTTTT.

This clone has more than one count but fewer than ten. CDR3 coding DNA: TGTGCCAGCAGTTACTTAACTAGGACCTATGGCTACACCTTC. Its translation: CASSYLTRTYGYTF. This sequence joins TRBV6-6 and TRBJ1-2; D unclear. In germline, CDR1 is MNHNY, CDR2 SVGAGI (reference sequence). CDR3 length: 14 residues. Trimming stripped 1 base from V and 4 bases from J, with 10 bases between.

This chain connects TRBV4-1 to TRBJ2-2, with no clear D. Germline-derived CDR1 and CDR2 are MGHRA and YSYEKL. The CDR3 runs to 15 residues. The V gene lost 0 bases and the J gene lost 6 bases, with 11 bases spanning the gap. CDR3 region: CASSQDGLESGELFF. The DNA for the CDR3 is TGCGCCAGCAGCCAAGACGGCCTAGAGTCCGGGGAGCTGTTTTTT.

V gene TRBV5-1 combines with J gene TRBJ1-1; D may be TRBD1 (6 bases). V was cut by 4 bases and J by 1 base, with 14 bases left in between. The germline V gene encodes CDR1 SGHRS and CDR2 YFSETQ. This CDR3 spans 15 amino acids. The CDR3 bases are TGCGCCAGCAGCCTTTCCGCGACAGGGAACACTGAAGCTTTCTTT. It encodes CASSLSATGNTEAFF.